Listed below are T cell receptor beta chains from one sample, sequenced in a study of beta chain features in type 1 diabetes. Repertoires were generated with immunoSEQ multiplex PCR, while TCRdb's copy carries only in-frame clones and drops some. The table has 200,000 to 250,000 clones, over 8.5% seen once; the top ten hold approximately 0.03%. Sequences were obtained from naive CD4+ T cells from blood. These receptors were taken from a woman aged 18-29 years in good health. CDR3s include the opening cysteine and the closing phenylalanine or tryptophan. The D gene is left open where the match is weak. Not every row has a clone size; where given, it reads once, few, many or a size class.

abundance,d_gene,v_gene,j_gene,CDR3aa,CDR3nt
few,.,TRBV5-1,TRBJ1-1,CASSFTDTEAFF,TGCGCCAGCAGCTTTACGGACACTGAAGCTTTCTTT
many,.,TRBV30,TRBJ1-1,CAWGRRAEAFF,TGTGCCTGGGGGAGGAGGGCTGAAGCTTTCTTT
.,TRBD2,TRBV5-1,TRBJ2-7,CASSSGLAGGPGNNEQYF,TGCGCCAGCAGCTCCGGACTAGCGGGAGGGCCGGGGAACAACGAGCAGTACTTC
.,.,TRBV5-1,TRBJ2-1,CASSPGGAGLSYNEQFF,TGCGCCAGCAGCCCCGGGGGTGCGGGGCTCTCCTACAATGAGCAGTTCTTC
.,TRBD1,TRBV5-1,TRBJ1-1,CASSFDRGMNTEAFF,TGCGCCAGCAGCTTCGACAGGGGAATGAACACTGAAGCTTTCTTT
few,TRBD1,TRBV7-9,TRBJ2-7,CASSTGTGGGSYEQYF,TGTGCCAGCAGCACCGGGACAGGGGGAGGCTCCTACGAGCAGTACTTC
.,.,TRBV28,TRBJ1-1,CASSLQGPTPWEAFF,TGTGCCAGCAGTTTACAGGGGCCCACCCCTTGGGAAGCTTTCTTT
few,.,TRBV5-6,TRBJ1-4,CASSLLTIREKLFF,TGTGCCAGCAGCTTGTTGACAATAAGGGAAAAACTGTTTTTT
few,.,TRBV30,TRBJ1-2,CAWSAFQGNYGYTF,TGTGCCTGGAGCGCCTTCCAGGGTAACTATGGCTACACCTTC
.,.,TRBV5-1,TRBJ2-1,CASSYGRDPTLWDEQFF,TGCGCCAGCAGTTATGGGCGGGATCCGACACTGTGGGATGAGCAGTTCTTC
few,.,TRBV5-1,TRBJ2-5,CASSSLADQETQYF,TGCGCCAGCAGCTCCCTAGCAGACCAAGAGACCCAGTACTTC
few,.,TRBV15,TRBJ1-1,CATSRDHGDSAFF,TGTGCCACCAGCAGAGATCACGGGGATAGCGCTTTCTTT
few,TRBD2,TRBV9,TRBJ2-2,CASSVGLAGDSGELFF,TGTGCCAGCAGCGTAGGACTAGCGGGAGATTCCGGGGAGCTGTTTTTT
.,TRBD2,TRBV4-2,TRBJ2-2,CASSQATSGGSGELFF,TGTGCCAGCAGCCAGGCAACTAGCGGGGGATCCGGGGAGCTGTTTTTT
.,.,TRBV7-8,TRBJ1-6,CASSLVPGQNNSPLHF,TGTGCCAGCAGCTTAGTTCCCGGACAGAATAATTCACCCCTCCACTTT
few,.,TRBV19,TRBJ1-1,CASSIGANTEAFF,TGTGCCAGTAGTATTGGAGCTAACACTGAAGCTTTCTTT
few,.,TRBV30,TRBJ1-2,CAWSVAGPNYGYTF,TGTGCCTGGAGTGTAGCAGGGCCGAACTATGGCTACACCTTC
few,TRBD1,TRBV10-3,TRBJ1-5,CAISELRGQSQPQHF,TGTGCCATCAGTGAGCTCAGGGGGCAGAGTCAGCCCCAGCATTTT
.,TRBD1,TRBV6-5,TRBJ2-1,CASIKQGYNEQFF,TGTGCCAGCATCAAACAGGGGTACAATGAGCAGTTCTTC